This T cell receptor beta chain was captured in a study of tumor-infiltrating lymphocytes in primary liver carcinoma. They got blood RNA out of unsorted whole blood and also pulled out germline DNA. A roughly 4.3-milliliter peripheral blood sample was collected before surgery. Trimming left V 1 base short and J 3 bases short, with 13 bases between. The CDR3 contains 15 residues. Study-wide points: Overlap in tumor-adjacent and tumor-blood pairs fell below that of tumor region pairs.

TCR beta cDNA was reverse-transcribed from 500 ng of total RNA. The reaction used a constant-region primer and ProtoScript II reverse transcriptase. A slightly modified ARM-PCR protocol with three nested multiplex PCR rounds produced these TCR beta libraries. A C-beta reverse primer was combined with TRBV1-TRBV30 forward primers in the first two PCR rounds, and each round had approximately 10 cycles. TCRdb independently ran MiXCR on the multiplex PCR reads; one entry per CDR3 protein. Here the sample spans fewer than 250,000 distinct CDR3 sequences, 65% being singletons. Concerning this clonotype: The target antigen is unknown.

This clonotype was sampled from an older woman with primary liver carcinoma and hepatitis B virus infection. Sequenced input: peripheral blood. The chain uses TRBV12-3 or TRBV12-4 and TRBJ2-7, with TRBD1 as a possible D gene (5 bases). This CDR3 is CASSLVRQINYEQYF. The CDR3 bases are TGTGCCAGCAGTTTAGTTAGACAGATCAACTACGAGCAGTACTTC.